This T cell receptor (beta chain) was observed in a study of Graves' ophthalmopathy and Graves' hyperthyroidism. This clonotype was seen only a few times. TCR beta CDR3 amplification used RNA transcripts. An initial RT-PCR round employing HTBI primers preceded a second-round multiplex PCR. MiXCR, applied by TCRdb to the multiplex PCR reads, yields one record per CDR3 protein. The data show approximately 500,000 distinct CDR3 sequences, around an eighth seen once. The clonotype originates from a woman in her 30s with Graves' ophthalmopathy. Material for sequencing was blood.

The DNA for the CDR3 is TGCAGTGCTAGAGAAGGGACGGATTCCTACGAGCAGTACTTC. It yields the protein CSAREGTDSYEQYF. The V and J genes are TRBV20-1 and TRBJ2-7, with D tentatively TRBD1 or TRBD2 (5 bases each). CDR1 is DFQATT and CDR2 is SNEGSKA in the germline V gene (reference sequence). The CDR3 extends over 14 amino acids. The V end lost 0 bases, the J end lost 1 base, and 10 bases lay between the germline ends.